The TCR beta chain described here comes from a study of blood T cell repertoires in COVID-19. Study-wide background: Donors in the United States, Italy and Spain gave samples during acute or convalescent COVID-19.

Recruits, aged roughly 18 to 100 years, lived in 25 or so US areas. In assigning cohorts, the study relied on participant-reported clinical history. Generated by immunoSEQ multiplex PCR, the TCRdb table keeps only in-frame clones and is missing some. In the table there are about 190,000 clones, about 88% of which are singletons. Germline V gives CDR1 SNHLY, CDR2 FYNNEI. This CDR3 comprises 19 residues. Losses at the gene ends were 4 bases for V and 7 bases for J; bases not matched to a gene: 16. The sample comprised PBMCs or T cells enriched from blood (not recorded which). The chain has TRBV2 and TRBJ2-1, with 13 bases matching TRBD2. The clonotype was recovered from a woman aged 35 to 49 in a cohort exposed to, infected with or recovered from COVID-19 (not recorded which). The CDR3 spells CASSGDPRLLAGGLNEQFF. CDR3 bases: TGTGCCAGCAGTGGAGATCCCCGCTTACTAGCGGGGGGGCTTAATGAGCAGTTCTTC.